Described below is a single T cell receptor beta chain sequence and its context. Patients were all untreated before their thyroid surgery. The entry originates in a study of metastatic and nonmetastatic thyroid tumors. In the study overall: Malignant and benign thyroid patients had repertoires compared in peripheral blood and tumor or nodule tissue.

Original handling: Construction of a distant-metastasis classifier for papillary thyroid cancer relied on CDR3 differences across clinicopathological groups. TCRdb reanalyzed the PCR reads with MiXCR. The V and J calls come from TCRdb's annotation, not from the publication. The sample carries more than 13,000 clones, roughly 29% recorded once. This TCR was sampled from a male donor with papillary thyroid cancer or a benign thyroid nodule (not recorded which). Some clones in this sample may be carry-over from other donors' samples. The specimen sequenced was tumor tissue.

CDR3 sequence reads: CATPPGGRAYEQYF. CDR3 DNA: TGTGCCACTCCCCCGGGCGGGAGGGCCTACGAGCAGTACTTC. V and J are TRBV24-1 and TRBJ2-7; TRBD2 agrees at 9 bases. The CDR3 covers 14 residues. Germline V gene lookup returns CDR1 KGHDR and CDR2 SFDVKD. Trimming removed 10 bases from V and 2 bases from J; junction bases left unmatched: 8.